The 22 T cell receptor beta chains reported below all come from one sample, sequenced in a study of T cell responses to AZD1222 COVID-19 vaccine. Clones were read by immunoSEQ multiplex PCR, and TCRdb kept only the in-frame ones, dropping some. The sample has roughly 100,000 clones, around 87% seen once. The source was peripheral blood, collected on day 0 of AZD1222 vaccination. These receptors were obtained from an adult in good health.

This chain links TRBV5-6 with TRBJ1-5; possible D gene TRBD1, 5 bases. CDR3 length: 14 amino acids. Trimming left V 2 bases short and J 4 bases short, with 10 bases between. Looked up from germline, CDR1 is SGHDT and CDR2 is YYEEEE. CDR3 in amino acids: CASSFLRGNQPQHF. CDR3 in DNA: TGTGCCAGCAGCTTCCTTCGGGGGAATCAGCCCCAGCATTTT.

V is TRBV5-6 and J is TRBJ2-1; 13 bases map to TRBD2. CDR3 length equals 13 residues. CDR1 and CDR2 from the germline V gene are SGHDT and YYEEEE. The ends lost 4 bases at V and 15 bases at J; junction bases unmatched: 7. The CDR3 nucleotides read TGTGCCAGCAGCCCAGGGACTAGCGGGGCCTCGTTCTTC. Encoded protein: CASSPGTSGASFF.

This clone was seen once. V gene TRBV7-9 combines with J gene TRBJ2-1; D is ambiguous. V shed 5 bases and J shed 0 bases, with 11 bases lying between them. Germline assignment: CDR1 SEHNR and CDR2 FQNEAQ (reference sequence). The CDR3 consists of 15 residues. CDR3 loop: CASSLDVGSYNEQFF. DNA for the CDR3: TGTGCCAGCAGCCTGGACGTGGGCTCCTACAATGAGCAGTTCTTC.

This sequence joins TRBV29-1 and TRBJ2-7; TRBD1 matches at 10 bases. CDR1 is SQVTM and CDR2 is ANQGSEA in the germline V gene. J gave up 2 bases and V 6 bases, and 4 bases lay outside the gene matches. The CDR3 has 13 residues. The CDR3 loop is CSVMTGGAYEQYF. The CDR3 DNA follows: TGCAGCGTAATGACAGGGGGCGCCTACGAGCAGTACTTC.

The chain couples TRBV13 to TRBJ1-1; weak D call: TRBD1 (6 bases). V gave up 5 bases and J gave up 2 bases, with 21 bases separating them. The germline V gene encodes CDR1 PRHDT and CDR2 FYEKMQ (reference sequence). This CDR3 comprises 17 residues. CDR3 amino acids: CASSAQGTNEGNTEAFF. CDR3 in DNA: TGTGCCAGCAGCGCACAGGGAACTAACGAGGGAAACACTGAAGCTTTCTTT.

The chain joins TRBV29-1 to TRBJ1-1, with 7 bases matching TRBD1. From germline, CDR1 is SQVTM and CDR2 ANQGSEA. V was clipped by 6 bases and J by 5 bases; unmatched bases: 6. This CDR3 spans 12 amino acids. CDR3 nucleotide sequence: TGCAGCGTAGGAGGGGGCGGGACTGAAGCTTTCTTT. It specifies CSVGGGGTEAFF.

This clone was observed once. The genes are TRBV10-2 and TRBJ2-3, with D maybe TRBD2 (5 bases). The CDR3 totals 12 residues. Trimming removed 8 bases at V and 6 bases at J, with 12 bases between. CDR1 WSHSY and CDR2 SAAADI come from the germline V gene. CDR3 sequence reads: CASGSGMDTQYF. The CDR3 DNA is TGCGCCAGCGGGTCGGGGATGGATACGCAGTATTTT.

The gene calls are TRBV6-5 and TRBJ2-7; 7 positions match TRBD2. The CDR3 contains 14 residues. The germline V gene encodes CDR1 MNHEY and CDR2 SVGAGI. The V gene end was trimmed by 2 bases and the J gene end by 3 bases; junction bases not matched to a gene: 4. The CDR3 is CASSYRGGSYEQYF. As DNA, the CDR3 is TGTGCCAGCAGTTACCGGGGAGGGAGCTACGAGCAGTACTTC.

This sequence joins TRBV4-3 and TRBJ1-1; D gene ambiguous. Trimming shortened V by 3 bases and J by 3 bases, and 17 bases separated the two germline ends. Germline V gene data show CDR1 as LGHNA and CDR2 as YSLEER. The CDR3 loop spans 16 amino acids. Written as DNA, the CDR3 is TGCGCCAGCAGCCAGGACCGGGCCACAAGGGACACTGAAGCTTTCTTT. Its translation: CASSQDRATRDTEAFF.

V is TRBV4-1 and J is TRBJ1-6, with 11 bases aligning to TRBD1. V shed 1 base, J shed 10 bases, and the junction held 3 bases outside the gene matches. Germline CDR1 MGHRA, CDR2 YSYEKL. This CDR3 is 15 amino acids long. CDR3 region: CASSQAGTGGSPLHF. CDR3 coding DNA: TGCGCCAGCAGCCAAGCCGGGACAGGGGGATCACCCCTCCACTTT.

The chain has TRBV29-1 and TRBJ1-2, with TRBD1 matching over 11 bases. Losses at the gene ends were 4 bases for V and 8 bases for J; bases not matched to a gene: 6. Looked up from germline, CDR1 is SQVTM and CDR2 is ANQGSEA. This CDR3 has 13 amino acids. The CDR3 DNA is TGCAGCGTTGGGGACAGGGGGTTCGCGGGCTACACCTTC. Protein: CSVGDRGFAGYTF.

This clone was observed a handful of times. CDR3 bases: TGTGCCAGCAGTCGAGGACAGGGGATGGGAACTGAAGCTTTCTTT. Translated, it gives CASSRGQGMGTEAFF. The V and J genes are TRBV28 and TRBJ1-1; 9 nucleotides agree with TRBD1. Germline V CDR1 and CDR2: MDHEN, SYDVKM. After removal of 5 bases from V and 5 bases from J, the junction contained 9 bases not matched to a gene. CDR3 length equals 15 residues.

The chain recombines TRBV7-9 with TRBJ2-1; 11 nucleotides agree with TRBD1. V dropped 0 bases and J dropped 7; count of bases not matched to a gene: 5. The germline gives CDR1 SEHNR, CDR2 FQNEAQ (reference sequence). This CDR3 region has 16 residues. The CDR3 protein is CASSLADRGLDNEQFF. As DNA, the CDR3 is TGTGCCAGCAGCTTAGCGGACAGGGGGCTTGATAATGAGCAGTTCTTC.

The chain is built from TRBV5-1 and TRBJ2-1; 8 bases are shared with TRBD1. This CDR3 spans 16 amino acids. V shed 4 bases, J shed 4 bases, and the junction held 10 bases outside the gene matches. In germline, CDR1 is SGHRS, CDR2 YFSETQ. This CDR3 is CASSRTPGQEYNEQFF. The CDR3 coding sequence is TGCGCCAGCAGCAGAACCCCGGGACAGGAGTACAATGAGCAGTTCTTC.

To note about this clone: The junction does not match germline at one end; this may be a read error. This chain links TRBV27 with TRBJ1-2, with a possible D match to TRBD1 (5 bases). The CDR3 spans 21 residues. Germline V gene sequence: CDR1 MNHEY, CDR2 SMNVEV (reference sequence). The CDR3: CASSPGLGDPPANLGNYGCTF. The CDR3 DNA follows: TGTGCCAGCAGTCCCGGATTAGGGGACCCCCCCGCCAATTTAGGGAACTATGGCTGCACCTTC.

The gene calls are TRBV9 and TRBJ2-1; D not certain. This CDR3 spans 15 amino acids. Trimming took 0 bases from V and 8 from J, leaving 15 bases between them. Germline CDR1 reads SGDLS; CDR2 reads YYNGEE. In nucleotides, the CDR3 is TGTGCCAGCAGCGTAGTGTCAGGAACGGCACATGAGCAGTTCTTC. Encoded protein: CASSVVSGTAHEQFF.

V usage is TRBV7-6 and J usage is TRBJ2-7, with D unresolved. The CDR3 runs to 15 residues. The V and J ends lost 1 base and 3 bases respectively, with 13 bases between them. Germline CDR1 is SGHVS and CDR2 is FNYEAQ. For the CDR3, the DNA is TGTGCCAGCAGCTTAGGCTCGACGGTTGTCTACGAGCAGTACTTC. Translating gives CASSLGSTVVYEQYF.

The chain couples TRBV6-5 to TRBJ1-1, with TRBD1 as a possible D gene (5 bases). The CDR3 is made up of 13 amino acids. In germline, CDR1 is MNHEY, CDR2 SVGAGI. V was clipped by 7 bases and J by 6 bases, with 15 bases between them. The CDR3 region has the DNA TGTGCCAGCAACAACCAGGGAAGGTCTGAAGCTTTCTTT. Its translation is CASNNQGRSEAFF.

The chain recombines TRBV7-9 with TRBJ1-1, with D perhaps matching TRBD1 (6 bases). The germline CDR1 and CDR2 sequences are SEHNR and FQNEAQ (reference sequence). This CDR3 contains 15 residues. Trimming took 5 bases from V and 0 from J, leaving 13 bases between them. CDR3 in amino acids: CASSPRQEMNTEAFF. The CDR3, as DNA: TGTGCCAGCAGCCCGCGACAGGAGATGAACACTGAAGCTTTCTTT. Combining the CDR3 with reference TRBV7-9 and TRBJ1-1 gives the whole variable domain DTGVSQNPRHKITKRGQNVTFRCDPISEHNRLYWYRQTLGQGPEFLTYFQNEAQLEKSRLLSDRFSAERPKGSFSTLEIQRTEQGDSAMYLCASSPRQEMNTEAFFGQGTRLTVV.

V and J are TRBV12-3 or TRBV12-4 and TRBJ2-2; D remains unclear. Trimming pared 4 bases from V and 0 bases from J, leaving 3 bases between. The CDR3 has 13 residues. CDR3 amino acids: CASSSTNTGELFF. In DNA form, the CDR3 reads TGTGCCAGCAGTTCAACGAACACCGGGGAGCTGTTTTTT.

This clone was detected only once. J is TRBJ2-7 and V is TRBV15; D is ambiguous. Trimming left V 0 bases short and J 3 bases short, with 9 bases between. The CDR3 loop spans 14 amino acids. Germline CDR1 reads LNHNV; CDR2 reads YYDKDF (reference sequence). CDR3 protein: CATSRDRSDYEQYF. The CDR3 DNA sequence: TGTGCCACCAGCAGAGATAGGTCAGACTACGAGCAGTACTTC.

This chain connects TRBV11-2 to TRBJ2-4; no firm D call. Germline V gene lookup returns CDR1 SGHAT and CDR2 FQNNGV. This CDR3 is built from 14 residues. V gave up 5 bases and J gave up 9 bases, with 17 bases separating them. The CDR3 bases are TGTGCCAGCAGCCCAATGGGTAGAGGTGTCATTCAGTACTTC. Protein product: CASSPMGRGVIQYF.